The TCR beta chain under discussion was sequenced for a study of CD8+ T cells in alopecia areata. Whole-study findings and limits: Greater clonality was observed in lesional scalp samples, especially alopecia totalis/universalis, versus normal scalp. Mice showed clearer TCR sharing than patients did, a gap that was possibly HLA-related.

Lesional scalp punch biopsies and peripheral blood were collected from alopecia areata patients. CDR1 and CDR2 (germline): MDHEN, SYDVKM. V was trimmed by 5 bases and J by 1 base, leaving 15 bases between them. The CDR3 contains 15 residues. RNA, once extracted, was reverse transcribed into cDNA for use as the sequencing template. Using immunoSEQ multiplex PCR, the repertoire was profiled, and TCRdb retains in-frame clones only, with some absent. Here the sample spans roughly 75,000 clones, approximately 61% being singletons. In regard to this clone: The antigen is not known.

This TCR derives from a human donor with alopecia areata. The specimen was CD8+ T cells sorted from blood, collected at week 0. This chain connects TRBV28 to TRBJ2-7, with TRBD1 as a possible D gene (6 bases). The CDR3 DNA reads TGTGCCAGCAGTGCAAACCGGGACACTTCCTACGAGCAGTACTTC. Translation gives CASSANRDTSYEQYF.